This T cell receptor (beta chain) was captured by sequencing in a study of monozygotic twins with cystic fibrosis (dated by TCRdb to 2020 to 2023). Study-wide context: Barcoded libraries were made from 3 to 3.5 micrograms of fragmented DNA using 15 PCR cycles. The study compared TCR beta repertoires within and between 16 monozygotic twin pairs with cystic fibrosis to assess genetic influence on V and J gene usage. Made up mostly of children and adolescents, the cohort included ten female and six male twin pairs ranging in age from about 2.0 to 36.4 years, with a median of roughly 8.4 years. On the day blood was drawn, the twins' weight-for-height and FEVPerc (FEV1 disease centile) were ranked against those of the roughly 1,100 cohort participants. Data for three of the twin pairs had been reported earlier in a different context. The full study reports these points: The cohort was small, and no association was found between shared CDR3 numbers and age, concordance or disease severity. Simpson clonality was generally low (median around 0.01), which suggests a naive-dominated repertoire, and clonality was higher in the most severely affected patients. V gene usage was most similar to the co-twin for 13 of 16 pairs, and J usage for 8 of 16 pairs, suggesting genetic constraints. Nucleotide-identical clonotype sharing was significantly higher within monozygotic CF twin pairs than between unrelated CF individuals (P = 0.000026, Mann-Whitney).

TCR beta CDR3 regions were amplified by multiplex PCR with the immunoSEQ immune profiling system according to the manufacturer's instructions. An Illumina NextSeq system was used to carry out the sequencing. Processing in the source paper ran as follows. The immunoSEQ Analyzer platform handled processing of the sequence data, and clonality was calculated by taking the square root of Simpson's index of productive rearrangements. Jensen-Shannon distance served as the measure of similarity in V and J usage, while OLGA was used to compute CDR3 generation probabilities. The immuneACCESS database (August 2020) and VDJdb (December 2020) were searched for shared CDR3 sequences. TCRdb provides this immuneACCESS table in a form limited to in-frame rearrangements. Some clones are lacking; in checked studies, under half of them reflect an unresolved V gene, and why the rest are absent is not known. V, J and clone size derive from that table, while D and trimming were established from the DNA sequence. Counted in this sample were 30,000 or so clones; approximately 67% of them appeared once. Around 0.78% of the sample rests with the top ten.

At the junction V is shortened by 6 bases and J by 3 bases, with 9 bases in between. The CDR3 contains 14 residues, cysteine and phenylalanine counted. Left in the record is the CDR3 DNA by itself, 42 bases read in frame from the first base. CDR1 and CDR2 were assigned from the germline V gene (reference sequence) as WNHNN and SYGVQD. The twin pairs came from the European Cystic Fibrosis Twin and Sibling Study Cohort, a cohort that recruited patients from roughly 160 CF clinics across 14 European countries. Zygosity and CFTR genotype were verified in-house, and zygosity was tested by multiplex PCR of nine short tandem repeat loci. Peripheral blood was sampled from each twin, and clinical parameters were recorded on the day of blood sampling. Genomic DNA was isolated from peripheral blood cells with phenol/chloroform and kept in TE buffer at 4 degrees C. This clone was seen just once. Its antigen is currently not known. Base qualities are not provided; no much larger clone lies one nucleotide away.

The sequenced sample was blood. This receptor was obtained from a girl under 18 with cystic fibrosis. The V and J segments used are TRBV10-1 and TRBJ2-6, and perhaps TRBD2 as D gene, on 5 matching bases. Here is the DNA: TGCGCCAGCAGCCCGGGGAGTGGGGCCAACGTCCTGACTTTC. This translates into CASSPGSGANVLTF.